This T cell receptor beta chain stems from a study of T cell responses to AZD1222 COVID-19 vaccine. Study-level information: The study pooled second doses at about 4 or about 12 weeks. Study results and caveats: As reported, nearly half of all spike-specific TCRs target variant regions that are unmutated.

Note on this clone: Its antigen is currently unknown.

V lost 0 bases, J lost 0 bases, and 11 bases lay in between. The CDR3 extends over 17 amino acids. Germline CDR1 reads ENHRY; CDR2 reads SYGVKD. The table came from immunoSEQ multiplex PCR; TCRdb's copy has only in-frame clones and leaves some out. Of about 92,000 clones listed, approximately 91% are singletons. This sequence joins TRBV10-3 and TRBJ1-4; D is uncertain. Sequenced material: peripheral blood, taken on day 0 of AZD1222 vaccination. The TCR comes from an adult in good health. The CDR3 loop reads CAISESKGGSTNEKLFF. The CDR3 nucleotides read TGTGCCATCAGTGAGTCGAAGGGCGGATCAACTAATGAAAAACTGTTTTTT.